This T cell receptor beta chain was sequenced for a study of T cell repertoires in cytomegalovirus infection. Study overall: In public TCR beta signatures, there were indications of both CMV infection and matching HLA type. Findings and caveats of the study: The cumulative frequency of public TCR beta families identified carriers of CMV plus the relevant HLA. CMV-specific TCR beta clonotypes restricted by HLA-C were the ones dominating the ex vivo response.

Germline-derived CDR1 and CDR2 are LNHDA and SQIVND (reference sequence). This CDR3 has 15 amino acids. J lost 0 bases, V lost 5 bases, and 1 base had no gene match. Remarks on this clonotype: Its target is not known.

TCRdb analysed the reads with MiXCR anew, one entry per CDR3 protein. In the table there are 450,000 to 550,000 distinct CDR3 sequences, more than 15% of which are singletons. The origin of this receptor is a human donor in good health (CMV status not recorded). Some clones in this sample may be carry-over from other donors' samples. The sample comprised CD8+ T cells from PBMCs. The V and J genes are TRBV19 and TRBJ1-3; 10 positions match TRBD1. The CDR3 spells CASSWTGGSGNTIYF. The CDR3 DNA follows: TGTGCCAGTAGTTGGACAGGGGGCTCTGGAAACACCATATATTTT.